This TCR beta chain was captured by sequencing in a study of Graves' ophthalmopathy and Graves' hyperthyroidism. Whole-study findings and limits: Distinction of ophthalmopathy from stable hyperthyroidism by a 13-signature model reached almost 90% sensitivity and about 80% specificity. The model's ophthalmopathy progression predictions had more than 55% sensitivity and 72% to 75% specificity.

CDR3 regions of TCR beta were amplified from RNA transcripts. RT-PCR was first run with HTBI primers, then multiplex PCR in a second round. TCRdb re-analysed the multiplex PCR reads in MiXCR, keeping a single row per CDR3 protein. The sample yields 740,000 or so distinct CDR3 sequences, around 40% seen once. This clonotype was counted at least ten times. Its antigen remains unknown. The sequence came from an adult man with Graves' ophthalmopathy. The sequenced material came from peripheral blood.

This CDR3 reads CASSLFGEVGTQYF. As DNA, the CDR3 is TGTGCCAGCAGCTTATTTGGGGAAGTAGGGACCCAGTACTTC. The chain uses TRBV7-6 and TRBJ2-5; D remains unclear. The V end was cut by 2 bases, the J end by 7 bases, with 14 bases between. The CDR3 contains 14 residues. Germline V gives CDR1 SGHVS, CDR2 FNYEAQ.